What follows are 3 T cell receptor beta chains derived from one specimen sequenced in a study of cytomegalovirus exposure and HLA in healthy donors. Data came from immunoSEQ multiplex PCR; TCRdb stores just in-frame clones and leaves some out. The sample includes over 200,000 clones, 88% of them seen just once. The sequencing input was PBMCs. The receptor source for this set is a woman aged 18-29 years in good health and CMV-seronegative.

The CDR3 is CASSFSPYTQYF. CDR3 bases: TGTGCCAGCAGCTTTAGCCCATATACGCAGTATTTT. The chain combines TRBV13 with TRBJ2-3; D ambiguous. Trimming cost V 3 bases and J 7 bases, with 8 bases left between them. Looked up from germline, CDR1 is PRHDT and CDR2 is FYEKMQ (reference sequence). This CDR3 contains 12 residues.

A single count supports this clone. Other DNA sequences in this specimen translate into the identical CDR3. The rearrangement links TRBV28 to TRBJ1-4; 7 bases match TRBD1. The CDR3 contains 15 residues. J was trimmed by 3 bases and V by 6 bases; bases with no gene match: 7. Germline CDR1 and CDR2: MDHEN and SYDVKM. The CDR3 sequence is CASSSPGQSNEKLFF. The CDR3 region has the DNA TGTGCCAGCAGCTCACCGGGACAGTCTAATGAAAAACTGTTTTTT.

The V call is TRBV27, the J call TRBJ2-1; 11 bases line up with TRBD2. Germline values: CDR1 MNHEY, CDR2 SMNVEV (reference sequence). The CDR3 totals 18 residues. The ends lost 3 bases at V and 4 bases at J; junction bases unmatched: 11. CDR3 sequence: CASSFLSPTSGKYNEQFF. DNA for the CDR3: TGTGCCAGCAGTTTTTTAAGTCCGACTAGCGGGAAATACAATGAGCAGTTCTTC.